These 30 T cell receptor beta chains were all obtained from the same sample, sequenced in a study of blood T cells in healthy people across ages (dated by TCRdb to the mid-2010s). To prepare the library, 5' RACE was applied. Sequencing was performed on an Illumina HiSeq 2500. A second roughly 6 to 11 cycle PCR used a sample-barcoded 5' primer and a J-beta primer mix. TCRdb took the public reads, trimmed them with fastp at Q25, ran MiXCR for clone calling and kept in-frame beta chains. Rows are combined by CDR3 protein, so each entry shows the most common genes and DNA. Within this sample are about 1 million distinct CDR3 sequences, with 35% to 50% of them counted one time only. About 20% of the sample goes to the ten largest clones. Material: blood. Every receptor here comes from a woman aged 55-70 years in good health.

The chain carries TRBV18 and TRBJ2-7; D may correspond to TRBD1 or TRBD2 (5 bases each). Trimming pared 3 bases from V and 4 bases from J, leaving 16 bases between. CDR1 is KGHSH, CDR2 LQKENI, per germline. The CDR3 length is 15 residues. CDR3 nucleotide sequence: TGTGCCAGCTCACCGACCCCTGGGGACCCTTACGAGCAGTACTTC. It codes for CASSPTPGDPYEQYF.

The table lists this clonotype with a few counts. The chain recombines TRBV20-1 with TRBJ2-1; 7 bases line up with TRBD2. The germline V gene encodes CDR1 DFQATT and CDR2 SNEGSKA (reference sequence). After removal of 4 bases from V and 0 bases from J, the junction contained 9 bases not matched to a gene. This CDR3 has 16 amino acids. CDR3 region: CSATNDGGSSYNEQFF. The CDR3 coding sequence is TGCAGTGCTACCAATGATGGCGGGAGCTCCTACAATGAGCAGTTCTTC.

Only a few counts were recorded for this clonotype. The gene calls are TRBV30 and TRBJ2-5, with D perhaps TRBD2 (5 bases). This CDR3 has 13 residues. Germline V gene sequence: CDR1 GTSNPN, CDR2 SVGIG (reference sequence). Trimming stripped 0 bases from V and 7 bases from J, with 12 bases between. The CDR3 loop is CAWSVRGPGTQYF. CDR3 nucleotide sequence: TGTGCCTGGAGTGTACGAGGGCCTGGGACCCAGTACTTC.

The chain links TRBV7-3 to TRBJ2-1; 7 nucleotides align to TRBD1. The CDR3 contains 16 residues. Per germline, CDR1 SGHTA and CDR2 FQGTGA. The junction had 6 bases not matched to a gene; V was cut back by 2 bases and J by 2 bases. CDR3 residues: CASSLGDRATYNEQFF. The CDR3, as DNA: TGTGCCAGCAGCTTAGGAGACAGGGCAACCTACAATGAGCAGTTCTTC.

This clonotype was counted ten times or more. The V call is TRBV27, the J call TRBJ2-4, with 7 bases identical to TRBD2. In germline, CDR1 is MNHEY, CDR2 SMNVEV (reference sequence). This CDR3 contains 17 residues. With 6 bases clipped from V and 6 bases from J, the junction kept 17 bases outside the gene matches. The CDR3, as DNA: TGTGCCAGCAGCCCCAAAGCGGGAACCTTAATAGGAAACATTCAGTACTTC. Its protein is CASSPKAGTLIGNIQYF.

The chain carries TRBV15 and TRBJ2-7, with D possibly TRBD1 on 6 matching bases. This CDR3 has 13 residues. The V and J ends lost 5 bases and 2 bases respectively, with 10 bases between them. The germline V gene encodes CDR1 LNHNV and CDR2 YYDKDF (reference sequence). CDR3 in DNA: TGTGCCACCAGCCCGGACAGTGCCTACGAGCAGTACTTC. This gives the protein CATSPDSAYEQYF.

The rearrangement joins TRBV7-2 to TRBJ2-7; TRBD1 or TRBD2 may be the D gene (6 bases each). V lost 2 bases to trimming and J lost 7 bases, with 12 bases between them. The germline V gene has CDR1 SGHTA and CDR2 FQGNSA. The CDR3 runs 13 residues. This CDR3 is CASSLRGRFEQYF. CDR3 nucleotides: TGTGCCAGCAGCTTAAGGGGGAGGTTTGAGCAGTACTTC. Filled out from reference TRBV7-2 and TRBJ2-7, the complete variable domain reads GAGVSQSPSNKVTEKGKDVELRCDPISGHTALYWYRQSLGQGLEFLIYFQGNSAPDKSGLPSDRFSAERTGGSVSTLTIQRTQQEDSAVYLCASSLRGRFEQYFGPGTRLTVT.

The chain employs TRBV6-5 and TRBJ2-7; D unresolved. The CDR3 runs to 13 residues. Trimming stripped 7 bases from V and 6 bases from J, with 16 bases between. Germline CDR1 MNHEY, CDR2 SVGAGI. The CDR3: CASKDGPTLEQYF. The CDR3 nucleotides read TGTGCCAGCAAGGATGGACCAACCCTCGAGCAGTACTTC.

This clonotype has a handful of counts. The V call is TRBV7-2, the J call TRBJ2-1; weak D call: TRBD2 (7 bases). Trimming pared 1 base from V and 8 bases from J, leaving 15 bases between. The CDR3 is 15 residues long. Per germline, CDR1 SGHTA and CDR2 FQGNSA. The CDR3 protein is CASSLEGGGSYEQFF. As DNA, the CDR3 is TGTGCCAGCAGCTTAGAGGGGGGCGGGAGCTATGAGCAGTTCTTC. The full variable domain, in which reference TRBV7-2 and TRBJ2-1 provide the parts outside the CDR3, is GAGVSQSPSNKVTEKGKDVELRCDPISGHTALYWYRQSLGQGLEFLIYFQGNSAPDKSGLPSDRFSAERTGGSVSTLTIQRTQQEDSAVYLCASSLEGGGSYEQFFGPGTRLTVL.

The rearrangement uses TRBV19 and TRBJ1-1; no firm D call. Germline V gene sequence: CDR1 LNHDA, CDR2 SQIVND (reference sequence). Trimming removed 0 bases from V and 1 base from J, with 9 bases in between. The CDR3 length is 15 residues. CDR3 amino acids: CASSIDGEANTEAFF. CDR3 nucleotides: TGTGCCAGTAGTATAGATGGCGAGGCGAACACTGAAGCTTTCTTT.

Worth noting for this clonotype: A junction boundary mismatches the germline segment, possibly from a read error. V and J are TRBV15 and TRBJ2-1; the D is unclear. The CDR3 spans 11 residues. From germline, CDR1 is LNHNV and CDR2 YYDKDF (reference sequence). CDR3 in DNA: TGTGCCACCAGCATAGACAATAAGCAGTTCTTC. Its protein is CATSIDNKQFF.

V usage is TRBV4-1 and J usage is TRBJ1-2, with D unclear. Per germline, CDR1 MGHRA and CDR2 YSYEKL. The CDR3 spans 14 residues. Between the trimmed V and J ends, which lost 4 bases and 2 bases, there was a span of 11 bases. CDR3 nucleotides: TGCGCCAGCAGCCCGCTTATTGGGAACTATGGCTACACCTTC. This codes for CASSPLIGNYGYTF.

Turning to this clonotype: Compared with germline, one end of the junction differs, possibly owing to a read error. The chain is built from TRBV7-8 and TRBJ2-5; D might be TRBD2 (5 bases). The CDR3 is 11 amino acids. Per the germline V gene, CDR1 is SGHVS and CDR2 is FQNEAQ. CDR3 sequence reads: CAGSPGWEQYF. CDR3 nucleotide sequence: TGTGCCGGCAGCCCGGGTTGGGAGCAGTACTTC.

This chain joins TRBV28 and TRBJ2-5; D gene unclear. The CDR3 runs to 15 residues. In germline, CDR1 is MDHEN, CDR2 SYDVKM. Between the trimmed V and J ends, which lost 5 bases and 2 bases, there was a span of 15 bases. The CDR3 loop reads CASSPSQRYQETQYF. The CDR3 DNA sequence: TGTGCCAGCAGTCCCAGTCAGAGATATCAAGAGACCCAGTACTTC.

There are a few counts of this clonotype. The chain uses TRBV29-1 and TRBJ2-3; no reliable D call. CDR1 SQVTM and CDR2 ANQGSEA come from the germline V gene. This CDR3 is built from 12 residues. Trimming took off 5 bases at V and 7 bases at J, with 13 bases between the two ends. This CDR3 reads CSVHPAPYTQYF. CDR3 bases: TGCAGCGTTCACCCGGCTCCATATACGCAGTATTTT.

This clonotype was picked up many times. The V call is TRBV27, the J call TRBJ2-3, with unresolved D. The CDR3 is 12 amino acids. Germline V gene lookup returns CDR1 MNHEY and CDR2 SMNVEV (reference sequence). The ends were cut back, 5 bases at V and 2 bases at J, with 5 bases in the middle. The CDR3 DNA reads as TGTGCCAGCAGTCCGCACACAGATACGCAGTATTTT. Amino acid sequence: CASSPHTDTQYF.

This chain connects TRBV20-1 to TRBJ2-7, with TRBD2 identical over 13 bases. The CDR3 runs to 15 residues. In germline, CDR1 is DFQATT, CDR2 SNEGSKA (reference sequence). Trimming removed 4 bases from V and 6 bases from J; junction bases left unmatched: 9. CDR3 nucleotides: TGCAGTGCTATTCGGGGAGGACTAGCGGGAGTCGAGCAGTACTTC. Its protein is CSAIRGGLAGVEQYF.

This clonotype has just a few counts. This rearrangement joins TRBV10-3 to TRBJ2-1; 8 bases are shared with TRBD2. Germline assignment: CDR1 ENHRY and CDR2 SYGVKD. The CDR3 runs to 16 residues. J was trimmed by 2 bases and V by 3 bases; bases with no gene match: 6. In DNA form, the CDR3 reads TGTGCCATCAGTGACAGCGGGAGACGGACCTACAATGAGCAGTTCTTC. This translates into CAISDSGRRTYNEQFF.

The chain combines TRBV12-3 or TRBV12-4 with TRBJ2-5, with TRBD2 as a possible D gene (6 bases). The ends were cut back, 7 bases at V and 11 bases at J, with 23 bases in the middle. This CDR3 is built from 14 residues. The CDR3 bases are TGTGCCAGCAAACCTCTAGCGAACTACAATGAGCAGTACTTC. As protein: CASKPLANYNEQYF.

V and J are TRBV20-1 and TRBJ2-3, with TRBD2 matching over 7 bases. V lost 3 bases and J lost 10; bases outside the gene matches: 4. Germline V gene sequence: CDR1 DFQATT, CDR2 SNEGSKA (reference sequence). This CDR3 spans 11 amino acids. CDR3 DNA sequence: TGCAGTGCTAGTGGGCGGGAGTCGCAGTATTTT. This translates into CSASGRESQYF.

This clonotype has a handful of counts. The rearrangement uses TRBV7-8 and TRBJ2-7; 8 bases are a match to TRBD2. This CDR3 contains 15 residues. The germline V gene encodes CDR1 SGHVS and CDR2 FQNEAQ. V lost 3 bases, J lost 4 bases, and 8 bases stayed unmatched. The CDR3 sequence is CASSFREGVGYEQYF. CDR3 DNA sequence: TGTGCCAGCAGCTTCCGGGAGGGGGTGGGGTACGAGCAGTACTTC.

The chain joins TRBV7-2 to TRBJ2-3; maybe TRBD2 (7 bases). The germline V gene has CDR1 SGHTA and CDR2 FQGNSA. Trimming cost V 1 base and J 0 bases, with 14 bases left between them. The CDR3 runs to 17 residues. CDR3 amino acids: CASSLDGAGASTDTQYF. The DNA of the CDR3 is TGTGCCAGCAGCTTAGACGGGGCGGGGGCTAGCACAGATACGCAGTATTTT.

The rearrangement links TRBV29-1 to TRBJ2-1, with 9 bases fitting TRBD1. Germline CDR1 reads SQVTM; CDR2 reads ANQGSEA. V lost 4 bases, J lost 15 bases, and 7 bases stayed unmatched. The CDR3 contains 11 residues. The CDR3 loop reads CSVVLGQGGFF. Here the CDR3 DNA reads TGCAGCGTTGTGTTGGGACAGGGCGGGTTCTTC.

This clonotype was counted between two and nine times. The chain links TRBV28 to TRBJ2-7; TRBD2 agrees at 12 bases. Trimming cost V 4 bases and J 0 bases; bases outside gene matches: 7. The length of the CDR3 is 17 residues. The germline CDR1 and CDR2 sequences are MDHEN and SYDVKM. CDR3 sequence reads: CASSSPLAGGNSYEQYF. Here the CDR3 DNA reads TGTGCCAGCAGTTCACCCCTAGCGGGAGGGAACTCCTACGAGCAGTACTTC.

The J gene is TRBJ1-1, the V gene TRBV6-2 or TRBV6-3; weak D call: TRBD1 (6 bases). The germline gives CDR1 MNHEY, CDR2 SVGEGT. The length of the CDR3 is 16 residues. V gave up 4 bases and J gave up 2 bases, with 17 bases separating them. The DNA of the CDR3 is TGTGCCAGCAGTTCACCCCCTGGGGGGCTCAACACTGAAGCTTTCTTT. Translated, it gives CASSSPPGGLNTEAFF.

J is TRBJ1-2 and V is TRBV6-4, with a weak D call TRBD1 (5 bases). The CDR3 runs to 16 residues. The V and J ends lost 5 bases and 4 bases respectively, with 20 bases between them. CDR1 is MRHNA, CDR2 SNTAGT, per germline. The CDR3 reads CASSPKSGDAFYGYTF. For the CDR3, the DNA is TGTGCCAGCAGTCCAAAGAGCGGGGACGCTTTCTATGGCTACACCTTC.

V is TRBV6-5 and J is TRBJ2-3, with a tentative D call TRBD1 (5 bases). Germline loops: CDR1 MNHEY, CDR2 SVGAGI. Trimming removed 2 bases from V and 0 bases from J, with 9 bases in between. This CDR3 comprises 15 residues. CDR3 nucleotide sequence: TGTGCCAGCAGTTACGGACCAGGGAGCACAGATACGCAGTATTTT. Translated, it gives CASSYGPGSTDTQYF.

Here the CDR3 reads CSARDGAPWGTGAYEQYF. The CDR3 DNA reads as TGCAGTGCTAGAGATGGGGCCCCTTGGGGGACAGGAGCCTACGAGCAGTACTTC. The chain recombines TRBV20-1 with TRBJ2-7; TRBD1 matches at 8 bases. With 0 bases clipped from V and 2 bases from J, the junction kept 15 bases outside the gene matches. Per the germline V gene, CDR1 is DFQATT and CDR2 is SNEGSKA (reference sequence). CDR3 size: 18 residues.

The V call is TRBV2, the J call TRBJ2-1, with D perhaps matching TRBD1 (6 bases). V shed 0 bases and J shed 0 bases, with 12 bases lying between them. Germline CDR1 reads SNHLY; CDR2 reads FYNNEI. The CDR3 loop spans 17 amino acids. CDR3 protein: CASSEALKTGSYNEQFF. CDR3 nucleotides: TGTGCCAGCAGTGAAGCGCTCAAGACAGGCTCCTACAATGAGCAGTTCTTC.

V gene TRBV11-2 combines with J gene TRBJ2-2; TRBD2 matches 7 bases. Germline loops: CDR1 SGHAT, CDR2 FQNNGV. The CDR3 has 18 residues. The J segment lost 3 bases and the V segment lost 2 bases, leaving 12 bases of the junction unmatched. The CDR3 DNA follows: TGTGCCAGCAGCTTAAGTGGGGGGGGAGGGGTCTACACCGGGGAGCTGTTTTTT. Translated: CASSLSGGGGVYTGELFF.